Sequencing of this T cell receptor beta chain was carried out in a study of T-cell reconstitution after alpha-beta-depleted transplantation in children. Unique molecular identifiers featured in how the TCRbeta library was prepared. One entry per CDR3 protein results from TCRdb running MiXCR on the PCR reads. The sample holds some 350,000 distinct CDR3 sequences, 10% seen once. The CDR3 loop spans 12 amino acids. V lost 1 base and J lost 6, with 8 bases in between. Per the germline V gene, CDR1 is SGHNT and CDR2 is YYREEE (reference sequence). The chain recombines TRBV5-4 with TRBJ2-7, with a weak D call TRBD1 (6 bases). The sequence was collected from a human donor who donated a stem cell graft to a child with acute lymphoblastic leukemia. Sequencing used PBMCs from the stem cell graft donor, obtained from the stem cell graft. The CDR3 loop reads CASSLSRGEQYF. In DNA, the CDR3 is TGTGCCAGCAGCTTGAGCAGGGGCGAGCAGTACTTC.